The source of this T cell receptor (beta chain) is a study of T cells in localized non-small cell lung cancer. Only in-frame clones appear in the TCRdb table, and some are missing; sequencing was by immunoSEQ multiplex PCR. The repertoire consists of over 70,000 clones, with roughly 91% occurring once and the leading ten covering roughly 4.3%. The length of the CDR3 is 18 residues. CDR1 and CDR2 (germline): GTSNPN, SVGIG (reference sequence). J was trimmed by 7 bases and V by 3 bases; bases with no gene match: 13. This sequence was found in a woman between 35 and 75 years old with stage II squamous cell lung carcinoma. This specimen consisted of PBMCs, obtained before any cancer treatment. This chain connects TRBV30 to TRBJ2-2, with 14 bases lining up with TRBD2. CDR3 region: CAWRGTHHGLAGGGELFF. The CDR3 region has the DNA TGTGCCTGGAGGGGGACGCATCACGGACTAGCGGGAGGCGGGGAGCTGTTTTTT.